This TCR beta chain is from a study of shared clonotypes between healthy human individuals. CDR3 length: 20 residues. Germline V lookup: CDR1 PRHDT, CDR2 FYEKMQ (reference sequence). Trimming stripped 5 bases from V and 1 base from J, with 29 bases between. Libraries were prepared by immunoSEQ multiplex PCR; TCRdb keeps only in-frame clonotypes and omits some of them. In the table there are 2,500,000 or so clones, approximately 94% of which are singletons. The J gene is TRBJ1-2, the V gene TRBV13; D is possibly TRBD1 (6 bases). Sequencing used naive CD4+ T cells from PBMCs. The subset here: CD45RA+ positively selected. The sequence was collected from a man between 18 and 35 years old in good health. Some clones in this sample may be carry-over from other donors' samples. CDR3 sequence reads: CASSLGAGAYDSGNNYGYTF. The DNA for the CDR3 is TGTGCCAGCAGCCTCGGGGCAGGGGCCTATGACTCCGGGAATAACTATGGCTACACCTTC.